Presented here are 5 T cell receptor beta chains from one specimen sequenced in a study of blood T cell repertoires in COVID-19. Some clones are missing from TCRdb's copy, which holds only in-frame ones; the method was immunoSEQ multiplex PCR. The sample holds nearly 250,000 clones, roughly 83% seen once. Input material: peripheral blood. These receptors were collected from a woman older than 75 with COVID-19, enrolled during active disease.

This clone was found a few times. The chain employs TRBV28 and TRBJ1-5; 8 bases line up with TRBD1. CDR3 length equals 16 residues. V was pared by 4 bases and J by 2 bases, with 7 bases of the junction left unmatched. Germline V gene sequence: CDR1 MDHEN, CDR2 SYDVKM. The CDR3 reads CASSSGTGRGNQPQHF. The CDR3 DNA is TGTGCCAGCAGTTCGGGGACAGGAAGAGGCAATCAGCCCCAGCATTTT.

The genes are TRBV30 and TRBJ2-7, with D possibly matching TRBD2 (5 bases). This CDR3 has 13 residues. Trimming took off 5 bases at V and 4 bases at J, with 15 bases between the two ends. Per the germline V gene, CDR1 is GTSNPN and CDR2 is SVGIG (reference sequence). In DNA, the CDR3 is TGTGCCTGGGCTAATCGGGGTCGGTACGAGCAGTACTTC. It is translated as CAWANRGRYEQYF.

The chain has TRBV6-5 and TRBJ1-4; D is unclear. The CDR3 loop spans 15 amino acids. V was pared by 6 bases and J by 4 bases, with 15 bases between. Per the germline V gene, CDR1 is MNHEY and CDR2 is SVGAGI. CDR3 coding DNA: TGTGCCAGCAGCAAGCCAGGAGAGGGTAATGAAAAACTGTTTTTT. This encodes CASSKPGEGNEKLFF.

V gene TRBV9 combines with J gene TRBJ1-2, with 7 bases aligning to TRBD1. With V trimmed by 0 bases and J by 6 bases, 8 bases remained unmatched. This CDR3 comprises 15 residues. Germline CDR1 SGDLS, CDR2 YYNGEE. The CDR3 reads CASSVAPRGEDGYTF. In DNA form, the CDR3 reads TGTGCCAGCAGCGTAGCACCCAGGGGGGAGGATGGCTACACCTTC.

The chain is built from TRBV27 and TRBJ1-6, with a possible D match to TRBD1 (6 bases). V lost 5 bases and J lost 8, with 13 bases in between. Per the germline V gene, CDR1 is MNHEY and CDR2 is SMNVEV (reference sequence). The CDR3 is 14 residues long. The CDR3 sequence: CASSPTGFDSPLHF. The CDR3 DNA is TGTGCCAGCAGTCCTACAGGGTTCGATTCACCCCTCCACTTT.